The subject of this entry is one T cell receptor beta chain. This CDR3 has 16 residues. V lost 5 bases and J lost 2; bases outside the gene matches: 10. In germline, CDR1 is LNHDA, CDR2 SQIVND (reference sequence). Clones were read by immunoSEQ multiplex PCR, and TCRdb kept only the in-frame ones, dropping some. The sample consists of 95,000 to 150,000 clones, more than 75% of them appearing once. Time point: peripheral blood 6 weeks after treatment start. This entry comes from a study of PD-L1 blockade in urothelial cancer. The overall study: Blood underwent analysis 3 weeks (second dose) and 6 weeks after treatment began. Blood yielded a median of approximately 130,000 T cells per sample.

The chain recombines TRBV19 with TRBJ1-1; TRBD1 aligns across 8 bases. The sequence came from a man aged 50 or older with urothelial cancer. The sample consisted of PBMCs, taken around atezolizumab (anti-PD-L1) treatment. CDR3: CASSDGGTGTNTEAFF. Here the CDR3 DNA reads TGTGCCAGTAGTGATGGGGGGACAGGCACTAACACTGAAGCTTTCTTT.